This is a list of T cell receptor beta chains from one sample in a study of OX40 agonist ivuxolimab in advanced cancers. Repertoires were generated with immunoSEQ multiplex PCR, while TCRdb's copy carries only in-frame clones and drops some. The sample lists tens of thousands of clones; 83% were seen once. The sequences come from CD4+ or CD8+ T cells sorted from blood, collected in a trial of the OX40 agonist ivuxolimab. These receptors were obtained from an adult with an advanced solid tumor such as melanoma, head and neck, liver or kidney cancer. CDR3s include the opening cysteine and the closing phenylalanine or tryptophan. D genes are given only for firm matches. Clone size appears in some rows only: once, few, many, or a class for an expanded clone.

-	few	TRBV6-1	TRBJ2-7	TGTGCCAGCAGTGGGGGCTTACTGCAGTACTTC	CASSGGLLQYF
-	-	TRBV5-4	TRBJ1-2	TGTGCCAGCAGCTTAGGACAGCACAACAATTCGTTCTATGGCTACACCTTC	CASSLGQHNNSFYGYTF
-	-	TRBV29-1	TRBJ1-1	TGCAGCGTTGAAACGAACTGGTACGGGGGCGTGAACACTGAAGCTTTCTTT	CSVETNWYGGVNTEAFF
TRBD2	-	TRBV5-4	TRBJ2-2	TGTGCCAGCAGCACGGGACTAGCGGGAGTGATCGGGGAGCTGTTTTTT	CASSTGLAGVIGELFF
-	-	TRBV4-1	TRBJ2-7	TGCGCCAGCAGCCAAGATAGCCCCTACGAGCAGTACTTC	CASSQDSPYEQYF
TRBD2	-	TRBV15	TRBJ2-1	TGTGAGAGGCGGGAGGGCCTCTATGAGCAGTTCTTC	CERREGLYEQFF
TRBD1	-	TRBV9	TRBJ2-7	TGTGCCAGCGGAAAGGGGGCGTACGACGAGCAGTACTTC	CASGKGAYDEQYF
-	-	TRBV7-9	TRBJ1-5	TGTGCCAGCAGCTTGGGGGGGGCGCAGCCCCAGCATTTT	CASSLGGAQPQHF
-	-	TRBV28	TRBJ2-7	TGTGCCAGCAGCCGTGACAGGCTACTCTCCTACGAGCAGTACTTC	CASSRDRLLSYEQYF
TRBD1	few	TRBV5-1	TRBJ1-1	TGCGCCAGCAGTTCGGCAGGGGGCTACACTGAAGCTTTCTTT	CASSSAGGYTEAFF
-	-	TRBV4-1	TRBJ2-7	TGCGCCAGCAGCCAAGACACAGGACCCCCTGCCGAGCAGTACTTC	CASSQDTGPPAEQYF
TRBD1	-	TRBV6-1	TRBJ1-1	TGTGCCAGCATTATGACAGGGATGAAAACTGAAGCTTTCTTT	CASIMTGMKTEAFF
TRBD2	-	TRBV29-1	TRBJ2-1	TGCAGCGTCTCCGGGACTAGCGGCGAGCAGTTCTTC	CSVSGTSGEQFF
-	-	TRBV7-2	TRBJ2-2	TGTGCCAGCAGCTCCCACTCGGGGCAGGACGGGGAGCTGTTTTTT	CASSSHSGQDGELFF
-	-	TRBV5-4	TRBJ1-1	TGTGCCAGCAGCTGGGGCACGGCGAACACTGAAGCTTTCTTT	CASSWGTANTEAFF
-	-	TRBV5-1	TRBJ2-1	TGCGCCAGCAGCTTATTCGAGGGCAATGAGCAGTTCTTC	CASSLFEGNEQFF
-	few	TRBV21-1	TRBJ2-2	TGTGCCAGCAGCAATCCACCCCATCCACCAACCGGGGAGCTGTTTTTT	CASSNPPHPPTGELFF
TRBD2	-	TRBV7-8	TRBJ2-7	TGTGCCAGCAGCTTAGAACCCTTCGAGGCGGGAGGTGCCGAGCAGTACTTC	CASSLEPFEAGGAEQYF
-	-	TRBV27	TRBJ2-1	TGTGCCAGCAGCACCTACAATGAGCAGTTCTTC	CASSTYNEQFF
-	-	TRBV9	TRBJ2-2	TGTGCCAGCAGCTCCCAGGGAGGGGGAGTAAAGGGGGAGCTGTTTTTT	CASSSQGGGVKGELFF
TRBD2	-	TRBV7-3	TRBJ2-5	TGTGCCAGCAGTCTAGCGGGGGGGCCCGAGACCCAGTACTTC	CASSLAGGPETQYF
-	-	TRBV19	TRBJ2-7	TGTGCCAGTAGTATGAGCAGGGGATTTTCCTACGAGCAGTACTTC	CASSMSRGFSYEQYF
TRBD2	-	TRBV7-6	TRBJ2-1	TGTGCCAGCCACCCGGGACTAGCGTCCTACAATGAGCAGTTCTTC	CASHPGLASYNEQFF
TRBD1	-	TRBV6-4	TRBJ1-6	TGTGCCAGCAGTCAGACAGGGGGTGATAATTCACCCCTCCACTTT	CASSQTGGDNSPLHF
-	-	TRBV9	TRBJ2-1	TGTGCCAGCAGCGTAGCTAAGGGGGAGACAGAGAGGGGGAATGAGCAGTTCTTC	CASSVAKGETERGNEQFF
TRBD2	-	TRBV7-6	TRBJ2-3	TGTGCCAGCAGCCGACTAGCGGATACGCAGTATTTT	CASSRLADTQYF
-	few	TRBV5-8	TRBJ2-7	TGTGCCAGCAGCCTGGACGGTTACGAGCAGTACTTC	CASSLDGYEQYF
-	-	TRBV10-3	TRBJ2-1	TGTGCCATCAGTGACCTGCCCCAGCGGGACAATGAGCAGTTCTTC	CAISDLPQRDNEQFF
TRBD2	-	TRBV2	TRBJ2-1	TGTGCCAGCAGGGGCTTAGCGGGAGATAATGAGCAGTTCTTC	CASRGLAGDNEQFF
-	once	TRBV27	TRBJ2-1	TGTGCCAGCAGTTGGGCTAGACCTAATGAGCAGTTCTTC	CASSWARPNEQFF
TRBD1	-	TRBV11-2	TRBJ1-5	TGTGCCAGCAGCTTAGATGGGGTTCGGGGACAGGGGGTTAGTCAGCCCCAGCATTTT	CASSLDGVRGQGVSQPQHF
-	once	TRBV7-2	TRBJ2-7	TGTGCCAGCAGCTCCGGACAGACCTACGAGCAGTACTTC	CASSSGQTYEQYF
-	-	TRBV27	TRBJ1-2	TGTGCCAGCAGGCCACCACGGGCAGGGGAAAACTATGGCTACACCTTC	CASRPPRAGENYGYTF
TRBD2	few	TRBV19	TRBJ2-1	TGTGCCAGTAGTTTAACTAGCGGGGACTCCGTCTACAATGAGCAGTTCTTC	CASSLTSGDSVYNEQFF
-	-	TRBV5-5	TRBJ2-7	TGTGCCAGCAGCACGGACAGTCCCTACGAGCAGTACTTC	CASSTDSPYEQYF
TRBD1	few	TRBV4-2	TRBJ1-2	TGTGCCAGCAGCCTTCCGACAGGGGCACTGGGCTACACCTTC	CASSLPTGALGYTF
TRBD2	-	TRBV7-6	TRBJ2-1	TGTGCCAGCAGCGCCGGACTAGCGGTGGCCAATGAGCAGTTCTTC	CASSAGLAVANEQFF
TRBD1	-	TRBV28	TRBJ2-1	TGTGCCAGCCGGCCGGAGGGACAGGTCATACCCTCCTACAATGAGCAGTTCTTC	CASRPEGQVIPSYNEQFF
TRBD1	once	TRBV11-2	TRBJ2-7	TGTGCCAGCAGCTTTTTTACAGGGGGCTACGAGCAGTACTTC	CASSFFTGGYEQYF
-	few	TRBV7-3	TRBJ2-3	TGTGCCAGCAGCCCCTCTAGCAGCGGCACAGATACGCAGTATTTT	CASSPSSSGTDTQYF
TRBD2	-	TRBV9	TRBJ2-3	TGTGCCAGCAGCACTAGCGGGAGCACAGATACGCAGTATTTT	CASSTSGSTDTQYF
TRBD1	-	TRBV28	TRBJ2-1	TGTGCCAGCAGTCCGACAGGGTGGAATGAGCAGTTCTTC	CASSPTGWNEQFF